This entry lists 7 T cell receptor beta chains sequenced from one sample in a study of OX40 agonist ivuxolimab in advanced cancers. This table comes from immunoSEQ multiplex PCR, and its TCRdb copy is limited to in-frame clones, with some not included. The sample comprises tens of thousands of clones, 85% of which are singletons, and 1.5% to 2% rests with the top ten. This specimen was CD4+ or CD8+ T cells sorted from blood, taken in a trial of the OX40 agonist ivuxolimab. Every receptor here comes from an adult with an advanced solid tumor such as melanoma, head and neck, liver or kidney cancer.

The chain recombines TRBV19 with TRBJ2-3; the D gene is possibly TRBD1 (6 bases). This CDR3 is built from 14 residues. V was pared by 9 bases and J by 1 base, with 14 bases between. The germline V gene has CDR1 LNHDA and CDR2 SQIVND (reference sequence). For the CDR3, the DNA is TGTGCCAGCTCGCGACAGGAGGGCACAGATACGCAGTATTTT. As protein: CASSRQEGTDTQYF.

This clone was seen more than once but under ten times. The rearrangement links TRBV7-2 to TRBJ2-1; 14 nucleotides line up with TRBD2. The length of the CDR3 is 16 residues. The V gene's germline CDR1 is SGHTA and CDR2 FQGNSA. Trimming removed 6 bases from V and 3 bases from J; junction bases left unmatched: 4. This CDR3 reads CASRKGLAGGYNEQFF. Written as DNA, the CDR3 is TGTGCCAGCAGGAAAGGACTAGCGGGGGGCTACAATGAGCAGTTCTTC.

The chain uses TRBV5-1 and TRBJ2-7; D perhaps matches TRBD2 (5 bases). This CDR3 spans 13 amino acids. Germline CDR1 and CDR2: SGHRS and YFSETQ. With 2 bases removed from V and 3 bases from J, the gap between germline ends came to 9 bases. The CDR3 is CASSFIEGYEQYF. The CDR3 DNA reads as TGCGCCAGCAGCTTTATTGAGGGCTACGAGCAGTACTTC.

The chain joins TRBV19 to TRBJ2-1; TRBD2 is a possible D gene (5 bases). CDR1 and CDR2 (germline): LNHDA, SQIVND (reference sequence). The CDR3 has 15 residues. V shed 2 bases and J shed 7 bases, with 15 bases lying between them. CDR3 coding DNA: TGTGCCAGTAGTATATGGGAAGGCCGGAGGAATGAGCAGTTCTTC. This gives the protein CASSIWEGRRNEQFF.

The V and J genes are TRBV19 and TRBJ2-3; 13 positions match TRBD2. The CDR3 runs 18 residues. The V gene end was trimmed by 5 bases and the J gene end by 0 bases; junction bases not matched to a gene: 8. Germline CDR1 and CDR2: LNHDA and SQIVND (reference sequence). The CDR3 reads CASSGGLAGTPSTDTQYF. The DNA for the CDR3 is TGTGCCAGTAGTGGGGGACTAGCGGGGACTCCTAGCACAGATACGCAGTATTTT. Supplemented by reference TRBV19 and TRBJ2-3, the full variable domain reads DGGITQSPKYLFRKEGQNVTLSCEQNLNHDAMYWYRQDPGQGLRLIYYSQIVNDFQKGDIAEGYSVSREKKESFPLTVTSAQKNPTAFYLCASSGGLAGTPSTDTQYFGPGTRLTVL.

This rearrangement joins TRBV7-2 to TRBJ1-2; perhaps TRBD1 as D (5 bases). The CDR3 consists of 14 residues. Per germline, CDR1 SGHTA and CDR2 FQGNSA. The ends were cut back, 5 bases at V and 8 bases at J, with 18 bases in the middle. In nucleotides, the CDR3 is TGTGCCAGCAGCCCCGGTGGGGGGGGAAGCGGCTACACCTTC. Its protein is CASSPGGGGSGYTF.

This rearrangement joins TRBV14 to TRBJ2-4, with 9 bases matching TRBD1. Germline-derived CDR1 and CDR2 are SGHDN and FVKESK. V lost 4 bases to trimming and J lost 6 bases; unmatched junction nucleotides: 7. This CDR3 contains 15 residues. For the CDR3, the DNA is TGTGCCAGCAGCCCGTTGGACAGGGGCGGAAACATTCAGTACTTC. Translated: CASSPLDRGGNIQYF.